Given below is one T cell receptor beta chain in context. This clonotype was observed a handful of times. The antigen it binds to is not known. Base qualities were left out, and no much larger clone turns up one base away. These data are taken from a study of vaccination and CD4 T cells after COVID-19 (dated by TCRdb to between 2021 and 2022). Background for the entire study: Convalescent patients had a positive SARS-CoV-2 result on nasal swab PCR, and of these patients, fewer than ten had mild disease and one had severe disease. The time from the second vaccine dose to post-vaccine blood sampling had a median of roughly 72 days and ranged from about 12 to 241 days. In 10 COVID-19 convalescent patients and 4 infection-naive healthy vaccine recipients, the spike-specific CD4+ TCR repertoire before mRNA vaccination was compared with the repertoire after mRNA vaccination. Participants got two doses of the Pfizer-BioNTech BNT162b2 vaccine (n=8) or two doses of the Moderna mRNA-1273 vaccine (n=2). Post-COVID blood samples from convalescent patients were collected a median of about 100 days after diagnosis, with a range of roughly 30 to 161 days. In the convalescent cohort there were six males and four females, among whom were two Hispanic individuals, seven Caucasians, two Asians and one multiracial person. General findings and caveats noted by the study authors: An increase in the median number of SARS-CoV-2-reactive clonotypes from 21 after infection to roughly 36 after vaccination was observed, but the change was not found to be significant. In convalescent patients, a median roughly 88% of post-vaccine SARS-CoV-2-reactive clones were detected only after vaccination, suggesting vaccine-specific priming. Of the vaccine-specific clones found in convalescent patients, nearly all (304 of 307) were mono-reactive for SARS-CoV-2 spike instead of being cross-reactive with common cold coronaviruses. The number of convalescent patients in the study was relatively small, and the study did not examine early timepoints following natural infection.

CDR1 and CDR2 were assigned from the germline V gene (reference sequence) as GTSNPN and SVGIG. The trim is 4 bases for V and 0 bases for J, with a gap of 12 bases between the germline ends. Including cysteine and phenylalanine, the CDR3 has 14 amino acids. Kept here is only the CDR3 DNA, which spans 42 bases and is read in frame from base 1. Positive SARS-CoV-2 PCR tests in the convalescent patients dated from March to December 2020, before Alpha, Beta and Delta variants emerged in the United States. PBMCs were separated from whole blood using Ficoll-Paque Plus gradient centrifugation and then either used fresh or cryopreserved at -140C. The receptor library was made with PCR. Instrument used: Illumina iSeq 100. Turning to the authors' computational methods: Non-productive sequences were removed, and CDR3s not starting with C, not ending with F or W, or shorter than 7 amino acids were discarded. Similarity between CDR3 sequences was evaluated in R version 3.6.1 using Levenshtein distances (stringdist) and unrooted phylogenetic trees (ape). TCRdb itself trimmed the public reads at Q25 with fastp, ran MiXCR and retained productive beta chains. Each CDR3 protein appears once, grouped with its most common genes and DNA. For this entry, the V and J calls and clone size follow TCRdb and not the study's own pipeline. Present in this sample are about 21,000 distinct CDR3 sequences, around 57% of which were seen just once. Jointly, the top ten make up 0.99% of the sample.

The receptor was isolated from a human donor who had recovered from COVID-19. The chain employs TRBV30 and TRBJ1-1; TRBD1 is possibly the D segment (5 matching bases). This specimen consisted of CD4+ T cells from blood, obtained before SARS-CoV-2 vaccination. The nucleotides read TGTGCCTGGATCAGGGTCAACTTGAACACTGAAGCTTTCTTT. Translated, this is CAWIRVNLNTEAFF. With the portions outside the CDR3 filled from the reference TRBV30 and TRBJ1-1 genes, the complete variable region becomes SQTIHQWPATLVQPVGSPLSLECTVEGTSNPNLYWYRQAAGRGLQLLFYSVGIGQISSEVPQNLSASRPQDRQFILSSKKLLLSDSGFYLCAWIRVNLNTEAFFGQGTRLTVV.